The source of this T cell receptor (beta chain) is a study of shared clonotypes between healthy human individuals. Only CD45RO-negative cells positively selected for CCR7 counted as naive CD8 cells, so terminally differentiated effector memory CD45RA+ cells were excluded. On this clone: Other DNA sequences in the same sample also yield this CDR3.

Data came from immunoSEQ multiplex PCR; TCRdb stores just in-frame clones and leaves some out. The repertoire holds about 2.1 million clones, with 85% to 95% as singletons. The material sequenced was naive CD8+ T cells from PBMCs. This TCR derives from a man in his late teens or twenties in good health. Some clones in this sample may be carry-over from other donors' samples.

Here the CDR3 DNA reads TGTGCCAGCAGTCCTGGACTAGCGGGAGGAACAGATACGCAGTATTTT. As protein: CASSPGLAGGTDTQYF. The rearrangement joins TRBV28 to TRBJ2-3; 14 positions match TRBD2. The CDR3 is 16 amino acids. The J segment lost 3 bases and the V segment lost 5 bases, leaving 4 bases of the junction unmatched. Germline loops: CDR1 MDHEN, CDR2 SYDVKM.